A single sample gave rise to the 10 T cell receptor beta chains below, sequenced in a study of T-cell memory formation after mild COVID-19. One entry per CDR3 protein results from TCRdb running MiXCR on the 5' RACE reads. Of 300,000 to 350,000 distinct CDR3 sequences in the sample, roughly 15% were seen once. Material: PBMCs or a T cell subset sorted from them (not recorded which). The source is a man aged 18 to 30 who had mild COVID-19 (a few samples of this study predate the infection). Cell type and time point are not known.

This clonotype was recorded many times. The J gene is TRBJ2-1, the V gene TRBV4-3; D unclear. From germline, CDR1 is LGHNA and CDR2 YSLEER. This CDR3 has 14 amino acids. V was trimmed by 0 bases and J by 5 bases, leaving 8 bases between them. The CDR3 loop reads CASSQDPGDNEQFF. Written as DNA, the CDR3 is TGCGCCAGCAGCCAAGATCCAGGAGACAATGAGCAGTTCTTC.

Here the CDR3 reads CASSQAVEQFF. Here the CDR3 DNA reads TGTGCCAGCAGTCAAGCGGTGGAGCAGTTCTTC. The rearrangement uses TRBV12-3 or TRBV12-4 and TRBJ2-1, with D possibly being TRBD2 (5 bases). CDR3 length: 11 amino acids. The V gene lost 5 bases and the J gene lost 10 bases, with 9 bases spanning the gap.

This clonotype was seen a handful of times. The rearrangement uses TRBV10-3 and TRBJ2-7; 8 nucleotides agree with TRBD2. CDR1 ENHRY and CDR2 SYGVKD come from the germline V gene. V lost 10 bases to trimming and J lost 5 bases; unmatched junction nucleotides: 10. The CDR3 runs to 13 residues. CDR3 nucleotides: TGTGCCAGCAACCTGACTAGCGATGACGAGCAGTACTTC. Its protein is CASNLTSDDEQYF.

This clonotype was counted between two and nine times. V gene TRBV7-2 combines with J gene TRBJ2-1; 14 positions agree with TRBD2. Trimming took 3 bases from V and 10 from J; bases not matched to a gene: 14. The CDR3 is 18 residues long. Per the germline V gene, CDR1 is SGHTA and CDR2 is FQGNSA. The DNA for the CDR3 is TGTGCCAGCAGCTTTTCGGCTAAGGGGACTAGCGGGGGAAAAGAGCAGTTCTTC. The encoded protein is CASSFSAKGTSGGKEQFF.

This clonotype was recorded at least ten times. This chain connects TRBV7-2 to TRBJ2-7; 9 bases are shared with TRBD2. The V segment lost 6 bases and the J segment 3 bases; nucleotides outside the gene matches: 6. This CDR3 region has 14 residues. Looked up from germline, CDR1 is SGHTA and CDR2 is FQGNSA. CDR3 nucleotides: TGTGCCAGCAGTATTAATAGCGGGGGCTACGAGCAGTACGTC. Its protein product is CASSINSGGYEQYV.

V gene TRBV7-2 combines with J gene TRBJ2-1; no firm D call. Trimming removed 4 bases from V and 0 bases from J, with 13 bases in between. Germline values: CDR1 SGHTA, CDR2 FQGNSA. The CDR3 length is 16 residues. CDR3 in amino acids: CASSSPYSSSYNEQFF. In DNA form, the CDR3 reads TGTGCCAGCAGCTCCCCTTACTCCAGCTCCTACAATGAGCAGTTCTTC.

The rearrangement links TRBV6-2 or TRBV6-3 to TRBJ2-7, with D unresolved. V was cut by 6 bases and J by 6 bases, with 12 bases left in between. This CDR3 is 12 amino acids long. The V gene's germline CDR1 is MNHEY and CDR2 SVGEGT. The CDR3 nucleotides are TGTGCCAGCAGCAGACTGTTGGGCGAGCAGTACGTC. Translation gives CASSRLLGEQYV.

A few counts support this clonotype. The chain carries TRBV7-6 and TRBJ1-6; perhaps TRBD1 as D (5 bases). Germline V gene sequence: CDR1 SGHVS, CDR2 FNYEAQ. The CDR3 is 17 amino acids. With 5 bases removed from V and 6 bases from J, the gap between germline ends came to 20 bases. The CDR3 nucleotides read TGTGCCAGCAGCCCACATCCTCGAGGGGCCCGTAATTCACCCCTCCACTTT. It codes for CASSPHPRGARNSPLHF.

This sequence joins TRBV7-6 and TRBJ2-5; maybe TRBD1 (6 bases). With 2 bases removed from V and 4 bases from J, the gap between germline ends came to 14 bases. The CDR3 is 15 residues long. CDR1 SGHVS and CDR2 FNYEAQ come from the germline V gene. In DNA, the CDR3 is TGTGCCAGCAGCTTATACGAATCAGGGGCAGAGACCCAGTACTTC. This translates into CASSLYESGAETQYF.

The chain has TRBV7-9 and TRBJ1-2, with 9 positions matching TRBD1. Germline lookup yields CDR1 SEHNR and CDR2 FQNEAQ (reference sequence). This CDR3 is 16 amino acids long. Trimming cost V 6 bases and J 6 bases; bases outside gene matches: 14. CDR3: CASSRDRDFSLNGYTF. DNA of the CDR3: TGTGCCAGCAGTCGGGACAGGGATTTTTCATTGAATGGCTACACCTTC.